One T cell receptor beta chain is described in this entry. The RNA, about 0.45 to 1 ug, was put through reverse transcription using random hexamers. TCRdb independently ran MiXCR on the immunoSEQ multiplex PCR reads; one entry per CDR3 protein. This sample carries approximately 190,000 distinct CDR3 sequences, over 75% of them seen once, and the ten largest clones take approximately 0.09%. These data are taken from a study of CD8 T cells in Susac syndrome. From blood CD8+ and CD4+ T cells, the TCR beta chain was sequenced. The V and J ends lost 7 bases and 2 bases respectively, with 17 bases between them. Germline V lookup: CDR1 SGHVS, CDR2 FQNEAQ. This CDR3 comprises 16 residues.

Sequenced: CD4+ T cells from PBMCs. The V call is TRBV7-8, the J call TRBJ2-2, with a tentative D call TRBD1 (6 bases). The source is a human donor with Susac syndrome. The CDR3 spells CASTPRQVLNTGELFF. DNA of the CDR3: TGTGCCAGCACCCCGAGACAGGTTTTAAACACCGGGGAGCTGTTTTTT.